This T cell receptor beta chain originates from a study of identical twins. The CDR3 is 21 residues long. V lost 1 base, J lost 1 base, and 13 bases stayed unmatched. Unique molecular identifiers were present on the cDNA, which also gained a universal primer site by template switching. TCRdb re-called the 5' RACE reads with MiXCR, one entry per CDR3 protein. Of about 530,000 distinct CDR3 sequences detected, about a fifth appear once; the ten largest clones hold around 0.5%. Whole-study results and caveats: Alpha sequences out of frame and shared by twins had excess low generation probability. Twin pairs had excess sharing that was weaker in beta out-of-frame sequences. There was more out-of-frame TCR alpha sharing in monozygotic twins than models estimated.

With respect to this clonotype: What it recognizes is unknown.

This same sample was also part of a study on yellow fever vaccine responses in identical twins.

The sample was CD4+ T cells sorted from blood. This TCR came from a woman younger than 35 in good health. The rearrangement joins TRBV12-3 or TRBV12-4 to TRBJ2-2; TRBD2 aligns across 12 bases. The CDR3 coding sequence is TGTGCCAGCAGTTTAGAAAAACTCATGCTAGCGGGAGGGCGGAACACCGGGGAGCTGTTTTTT. Amino acids: CASSLEKLMLAGGRNTGELFF.